The clone carrying this TCR beta chain was detected only once. Its target is unknown. This table comes from immunoSEQ multiplex PCR, and its TCRdb copy is limited to in-frame clones, with some not included. This table holds about 100,000 clones, around nine tenths found once. The sample belongs to a study of T cell responses to AZD1222 COVID-19 vaccine. Study findings and constraints: In all cases, repertoires were sampled only after the peak T cell response.

In germline, CDR1 is MNHNY, CDR2 SVGAGI (reference sequence). The CDR3 runs 13 residues. Trimming stripped 9 bases from V and 0 bases from J, with 11 bases between. The chain joins TRBV6-6 to TRBJ1-1; maybe TRBD1 (6 bases). The sequence came from an adult in good health. This material consisted of peripheral blood, taken on day 0 of AZD1222 vaccination. The CDR3 DNA reads TGTGCCAGTCTACAGGGCCTGAACACTGAAGCTTTCTTT. Translation: CASLQGLNTEAFF.